This T cell receptor (beta chain) was recorded in a study of response to subunit inactivated influenza vaccine. One entry per CDR3 protein, called by TCRdb with MiXCR from the RT-PCR reads. Of 550,000 to 650,000 distinct CDR3 sequences listed, around 11% are singletons. The receptor comes from a man aged 45-60 years who received an inactivated influenza vaccine. The material was PBMCs from blood, obtained on the day of vaccination.

CDR3 DNA sequence: TGTGCCAGCAGACACTCCCGGGGGACTAGCGGGGGGGCAGATACGCAGTATTTT. Protein sequence: CASRHSRGTSGGADTQYF. The rearrangement links TRBV3-1 to TRBJ2-3; 16 bases map to TRBD2. The germline CDR1 and CDR2 sequences are LGHDT and YNNKEL (reference sequence). V lost 6 bases, J lost 4 bases, and 10 bases stayed unmatched. The CDR3 extends over 18 amino acids.